This record looks at one TCR beta chain sequence and its context. Germline assignment: CDR1 MDHEN and CDR2 SYDVKM. The V gene lost 2 bases and the J gene lost 7 bases, with 12 bases spanning the gap. The CDR3 runs 15 residues. The data were taken from a study of blood T cell repertoires in COVID-19. Clones were sequenced by immunoSEQ multiplex PCR, and TCRdb holds only the in-frame ones, with some missing. The sample has about 110,000 clones; around 83% are singletons. The chain has TRBV28 and TRBJ1-6; D gene unclear. The sequence was collected from a man between 65 and 85 years old with acute or convalescent COVID-19. The sample was peripheral blood. This chain's CDR3 is CASSLARSGNSPLHF. CDR3 in DNA: TGTGCCAGCAGTTTAGCCAGGTCGGGAAATTCACCCCTCCACTTT.